Following are 19 T cell receptor beta chains from one sample sequenced in a study of OX40 agonist ivuxolimab in advanced cancers. Profiled with immunoSEQ multiplex PCR; TCRdb holds only in-frame clones, not every one. The sample includes 40,000 to 55,000 clones, approximately 88% of them seen just once. The sample here was CD4+ or CD8+ T cells sorted from blood, taken in a trial of the OX40 agonist ivuxolimab. These TCRs come from an adult with an advanced solid tumor such as melanoma, head and neck, liver or kidney cancer.

J is TRBJ2-7 and V is TRBV6-6; D might be TRBD1 (6 bases). Between the trimmed V and J ends, which lost 2 bases and 4 bases, there was a span of 6 bases. The CDR3 runs 12 residues. Per the germline V gene, CDR1 is MNHNY and CDR2 is SVGAGI (reference sequence). CDR3: CASSYRGYEQYF. The CDR3 DNA is TGTGCCAGCAGTTACAGGGGGTACGAGCAGTACTTC.

The chain recombines TRBV6-6 with TRBJ1-2, with 8 bases fitting TRBD1. Germline-derived CDR1 and CDR2 are MNHNY and SVGAGI (reference sequence). The CDR3 spans 13 residues. Trimming cost V 5 bases and J 8 bases; bases outside gene matches: 7. The CDR3 DNA reads as TGTGCCAGCAGTCTAGGGACAGGCCGGGGCTACACCTTC. This gives the protein CASSLGTGRGYTF.

The genes are TRBV27 and TRBJ1-6; D is undetermined. This CDR3 is built from 14 residues. Trimming pared 3 bases from V and 7 bases from J, leaving 10 bases between. Germline V gives CDR1 MNHEY, CDR2 SMNVEV (reference sequence). CDR3 DNA sequence: TGTGCCAGCAGTTTCGCGGCTCGGAATTCACCCCTCCACTTT. This translates into CASSFAARNSPLHF.

This rearrangement joins TRBV11-2 to TRBJ2-5; D may be TRBD1 or TRBD2 (5 bases each). The V end was cut by 7 bases, the J end by 1 base, with 16 bases between. The CDR3 consists of 15 residues. Germline-derived CDR1 and CDR2 are SGHAT and FQNNGV. Here the CDR3 DNA reads TGTGCCAGCACCCTATGGTACGGGACCCAAGAGACCCAGTACTTC. Its protein is CASTLWYGTQETQYF.

This chain uses TRBV7-8 with TRBJ2-7; 7 positions match TRBD1. From germline, CDR1 is SGHVS and CDR2 FQNEAQ. The CDR3 consists of 15 residues. The J segment lost 5 bases and the V segment lost 5 bases, leaving 12 bases of the junction unmatched. In DNA, the CDR3 is TGTGCCAGCAGCCCCAGACAGGGCCCAAGCAACGAGCAGTACTTC. Protein sequence: CASSPRQGPSNEQYF. The whole variable domain, remainder taken from reference TRBV7-8 and TRBJ2-7, is GAGVSQSPRYKVAKRGQDVALRCDPISGHVSLFWYQQALGQGPEFLTYFQNEAQLDKSGLPSDRFFAERPEGSVSTLKIQRTQQEDSAVYLCASSPRQGPSNEQYFGPGTRLTVT.

The genes are TRBV5-1 and TRBJ2-7; D perhaps matches TRBD1 (5 bases). V gave up 3 bases and J gave up 4 bases, with 11 bases separating them. This CDR3 is built from 13 residues. Germline V lookup: CDR1 SGHRS, CDR2 YFSETQ. The CDR3 nucleotides read TGCGCCAGCAGCTCCAGGGCAGGATACGAGCAGTACTTC. Encoded protein: CASSSRAGYEQYF.

V and J are TRBV29-1 and TRBJ2-5, with 15 bases fitting TRBD2. This CDR3 spans 16 amino acids. The J segment lost 0 bases and the V segment lost 6 bases, leaving 5 bases of the junction unmatched. Germline values: CDR1 SQVTM, CDR2 ANQGSEA. The CDR3 region is CSVEGLAGGNQETQYF. CDR3 bases: TGCAGCGTGGAGGGACTAGCGGGAGGCAACCAAGAGACCCAGTACTTC. The full variable domain, its missing parts supplied by reference TRBV29-1 and TRBJ2-5, is SAVISQKPSRDICQRGTSLTIQCQVDSQVTMMFWYRQQPGQSLTLIATANQGSEATYESGFVIDKFPISRPNLTFSTLTVSNMSPEDSSIYLCSVEGLAGGNQETQYFGPGTRLLVL.

The CDR3 reads CASTKGGGGNQPQHF. For the CDR3, the DNA is TGTGCCAGCACAAAAGGAGGGGGGGGAAATCAGCCCCAGCATTTT. This rearrangement joins TRBV6-5 to TRBJ1-5, with a weak D call TRBD1 (6 bases). V lost 7 bases to trimming and J lost 4 bases, with 17 bases between them. The CDR3 is made up of 15 amino acids. Looked up from germline, CDR1 is MNHEY and CDR2 is SVGAGI.

The chain carries TRBV19 and TRBJ2-1; possibly TRBD2 for D (6 bases). Germline V gene sequence: CDR1 LNHDA, CDR2 SQIVND (reference sequence). The V end lost 8 bases, the J end lost 0 bases, and 11 bases lay between the germline ends. CDR3 length: 14 residues. The CDR3 spells CASRRESSYNEQFF. The CDR3, as DNA: TGTGCCAGTCGCCGGGAGAGCTCCTACAATGAGCAGTTCTTC.

The chain combines TRBV28 with TRBJ2-3; 7 bases align to TRBD2. The CDR3 sequence is 15 residues long. V lost 3 bases to trimming and J lost 4 bases; unmatched junction nucleotides: 7. From germline, CDR1 is MDHEN and CDR2 SYDVKM. CDR3 in amino acids: CASSFSGSRADTQYF. For the CDR3, the DNA is TGTGCCAGCAGTTTTAGCGGGTCTCGGGCAGATACGCAGTATTTT.

Only one count was recorded for this clone. The rearrangement links TRBV27 to TRBJ2-1, with TRBD1 as a possible D gene (5 bases). Germline V gene lookup returns CDR1 MNHEY and CDR2 SMNVEV (reference sequence). The CDR3 contains 15 residues. Trimming removed 5 bases from V and 8 bases from J, with 19 bases in between. The CDR3 loop is CASSPQGLPTHEQFF. The CDR3 nucleotides are TGTGCCAGCAGTCCCCAGGGTCTCCCAACCCATGAGCAGTTCTTC.

This clone appeared once. In DNA, the CDR3 is TGCGCCAGCAGCATGGTCGGGTTCGATGAAAAACTGTTTTTT. This gives the protein CASSMVGFDEKLFF. The V call is TRBV5-1, the J call TRBJ1-4; D remains ambiguous. Trimming removed 4 bases from V and 6 bases from J, with 13 bases in between. The V gene's germline CDR1 is SGHRS and CDR2 YFSETQ. The CDR3 totals 14 residues. The variable domain in full, completed from reference TRBV5-1 and TRBJ1-4, reads KAGVTQTPRYLIKTRGQQVTLSCSPISGHRSVSWYQQTPGQGLQFLFEYFSETQRNKGNFPGRFSGRQFSNSRSEMNVSTLELGDSALYLCASSMVGFDEKLFFGSGTQLSVL.

The rearrangement joins TRBV18 to TRBJ1-1, with D hard to call. V was clipped by 2 bases and J by 4 bases, with 5 bases between them. This CDR3 spans 12 amino acids. Germline V gene sequence: CDR1 KGHSH, CDR2 LQKENI. CDR3 loop: CASSPGITEAFF. Here the CDR3 DNA reads TGTGCCAGCTCACCAGGGATCACTGAAGCTTTCTTT.

The genes are TRBV7-3 and TRBJ2-3; D possibly corresponds to TRBD2 (6 bases). CDR1 and CDR2 (germline): SGHTA, FQGTGA. V dropped 5 bases and J dropped 2 bases, with 14 bases sitting between them. The CDR3 runs to 15 residues. The CDR3 is CASSPTGLTTDTQYF. CDR3 sequence (DNA): TGTGCCAGCAGCCCGACCGGACTAACCACAGATACGCAGTATTTT.

The chain uses TRBV7-9 and TRBJ2-1; 12 bases agree with TRBD2. CDR3 length: 15 amino acids. Germline lookup yields CDR1 SEHNR and CDR2 FQNEAQ (reference sequence). V trimming: 4 bases; J trimming: 5 bases; junction bases outside the gene matches: 3. CDR3 sequence: CASSSGLAGNNEQFF. CDR3 in DNA: TGTGCCAGCAGCTCCGGACTAGCGGGAAACAATGAGCAGTTCTTC. Full variable domain (rest looked up from reference TRBV7-9 and TRBJ2-1): DTGVSQNPRHKITKRGQNVTFRCDPISEHNRLYWYRQTLGQGPEFLTYFQNEAQLEKSRLLSDRFSAERPKGSFSTLEIQRTEQGDSAMYLCASSSGLAGNNEQFFGPGTRLTVL.

This clone was seen just once. The rearrangement links TRBV19 to TRBJ2-7; the D gene is possibly TRBD2 (6 bases). Germline loops: CDR1 LNHDA, CDR2 SQIVND (reference sequence). With 4 bases removed from V and 4 bases from J, the gap between germline ends came to 14 bases. This CDR3 is built from 14 residues. The CDR3 nucleotides read TGTGCCAGTAGTAATACCGGGAGTTGGTACGAGCAGTACTTC. Residues: CASSNTGSWYEQYF.

The rearrangement joins TRBV15 to TRBJ2-7; D might be TRBD1 (6 bases). Per the germline V gene, CDR1 is LNHNV and CDR2 is YYDKDF (reference sequence). V was trimmed by 0 bases and J by 2 bases, leaving 8 bases between them. The CDR3 runs 14 residues. CDR3 nucleotides: TGTGCCACCAGCAGAGACAGGGGAGCCTACGAGCAGTACTTC. Residues: CATSRDRGAYEQYF. Drawing the rest from reference TRBV15 and TRBJ2-7, the complete variable domain is DAMVIQNPRYQVTQFGKPVTLSCSQTLNHNVMYWYQQKSSQAPKLLFHYYDKDFNNEADTPDNFQSRRPNTSFCFLDIRSPGLGDTAMYLCATSRDRGAYEQYFGPGTRLTVT.

This clone was counted a single time. The CDR3 is CASTGYGTGSYEQYF. As DNA, the CDR3 is TGTGCCAGCACCGGGTACGGGACGGGCTCCTACGAGCAGTACTTC. This sequence joins TRBV7-9 and TRBJ2-7; the D gene could be TRBD1 or TRBD2 (5 bases each). Trimming removed 7 bases from V and 0 bases from J, with 16 bases in between. The germline V gene encodes CDR1 SEHNR and CDR2 FQNEAQ (reference sequence). CDR3 size: 15 residues.

The CDR3 region has the DNA TGTGCCAGCTCACTCGGGACCACTGAGGGCTACACCTTC. As protein: CASSLGTTEGYTF. The chain recombines TRBV18 with TRBJ1-2, with D perhaps TRBD1 (5 bases). CDR3 size: 13 residues. Trimming shortened V by 4 bases and J by 8 bases, and 14 bases separated the two germline ends. Germline CDR1 reads KGHSH; CDR2 reads LQKENI.